Listed below are T cell receptor beta chains from one sample, sequenced in a study of blood T cell repertoires in COVID-19. Clones were sequenced by immunoSEQ multiplex PCR, and TCRdb holds only the in-frame ones, with some missing. The sample lists some 160,000 clones, about 90% occurring once. Sequencing was performed on peripheral blood. The receptor source for this set is a man aged 60-69 years with acute or convalescent COVID-19. Both conserved end residues are part of each CDR3. D genes are given only for firm matches. Expanded clones get a size class; other rows say once, few or many, or leave the size out.

TRBV27	17	TRBD2	TRBJ2-3	.	TGTGCCAGCAGTACCCAGACTAGCGGGGGCCCAAGATGGGCGCAGTATTTT	CASSTQTSGGPRWAQYF
TRBV4-1	15	.	TRBJ1-2	.	TGCGCCAGCAGCCAAGATCAGGCCAGGGCCTATGGCTACACCTTC	CASSQDQARAYGYTF
TRBV7-8	13	.	TRBJ1-1	.	TGTGCCAGCAGCGCGGCCCCGGGCACTGAAGCTTTCTTT	CASSAAPGTEAFF
TRBV19	13	.	TRBJ2-1	.	TGTGCCAGTAGTACAGGAATGGCCAATGAGCAGTTCTTC	CASSTGMANEQFF
TRBV19	13	.	TRBJ2-3	once	TGTGCCAGTAGTGTCAGGATAGCAGATACGCAGTATTTT	CASSVRIADTQYF
TRBV10-2	15	TRBD1	TRBJ1-1	.	TGCGCCAGCAGTGCGAAGACAGGGGCTACACTCGAAGCTTTCTTT	CASSAKTGATLEAFF
TRBV10-1	13	.	TRBJ1-1	.	TGCGCCAGCAGTAAGGGGTTGAACACTGAAGCTTTCTTT	CASSKGLNTEAFF
TRBV7-2	16	.	TRBJ2-4	.	TGTGCCAGCAGCTCCCAAGCCGGGATAGCCAAAAACATTCAGTACTTC	CASSSQAGIAKNIQYF
TRBV6-5	15	TRBD2	TRBJ2-1	.	TGTGCCAGCAGTCCAACTAGCGGGGGTAAAGATGAGCAGTTCTTC	CASSPTSGGKDEQFF
TRBV7-8	15	TRBD1	TRBJ2-1	.	TGTGCCAGCAAATCGGGACAGGCATCCTACAATGAGCAGTTCTTC	CASKSGQASYNEQFF
TRBV10-2	14	.	TRBJ1-2	.	TGCGCCAGCAGTGGCAGCGGAAGCGACTATGGCTACACCTTC	CASSGSGSDYGYTF
TRBV18	15	.	TRBJ1-3	.	TGTGCCAGCTCACCAAACCAGGCTGGGGGAAACACCATATATTTT	CASSPNQAGGNTIYF
TRBV3-1/TRBV3-2	15	.	TRBJ1-5	.	TGTGCCAGCAGCCAAGATCCCGGGACAAATCAGCCCCAGCATTTT	CASSQDPGTNQPQHF
TRBV4-2	15	.	TRBJ1-4	.	TGTGCCAGCAGCCAAGGACACTCAACTAATGAAAAACTGTTTTTT	CASSQGHSTNEKLFF